A single sample is the source of the 29 T cell receptor beta chains below, sequenced in a study of blood T cell repertoires in COVID-19. Clones were read by immunoSEQ multiplex PCR, and TCRdb kept only the in-frame ones, dropping some. The sample has some 170,000 clones, more than 60% seen once. The sequenced sample consisted of peripheral blood. These receptors originate from a man in his sixties or seventies with acute or convalescent COVID-19.

This chain connects TRBV27 to TRBJ1-2; a weak D match, TRBD1 (6 bases). CDR3 length equals 15 residues. Germline CDR1 and CDR2: MNHEY and SMNVEV (reference sequence). V lost 5 bases, J lost 0 bases, and 13 bases lay in between. The CDR3 sequence: CASSVTGRANYGYTF. In nucleotides, the CDR3 is TGTGCCAGCAGTGTCACAGGGAGAGCTAACTATGGCTACACCTTC.

The genes are TRBV4-1 and TRBJ2-1; the match to TRBD2 covers 10 bases. CDR1 MGHRA and CDR2 YSYEKL come from the germline V gene. V gave up 3 bases and J gave up 0 bases; unmatched junction bases: 5. The CDR3 consists of 17 residues. The CDR3 DNA is TGCGCCAGCAGCCATGATTGGACTAGCGGCTCCTACAATGAGCAGTTCTTC. Its translation is CASSHDWTSGSYNEQFF.

Only a few counts were recorded for this clone. The rearrangement links TRBV5-6 to TRBJ1-2; D is perhaps TRBD1 (6 bases). Trimming took 5 bases from V and 1 from J, leaving 12 bases between them. The CDR3 runs to 14 residues. CDR1 and CDR2 (germline): SGHDT, YYEEEE. The CDR3 sequence is CASRSQGSNYGYTF. In DNA form, the CDR3 reads TGTGCCAGCAGATCTCAGGGGAGTAACTATGGCTACACCTTC.

This rearrangement joins TRBV19 to TRBJ1-4; 9 bases match TRBD1. The trim removed 4 bases at V and 8 bases at J, leaving 20 bases unmatched. Germline-derived CDR1 and CDR2 are LNHDA and SQIVND (reference sequence). The CDR3 extends over 19 amino acids. The CDR3 sequence: CASSSRKGQGNRVGEKLFF. The DNA for the CDR3 is TGTGCCAGTAGTAGTCGAAAAGGACAGGGGAATCGTGTCGGCGAAAAACTGTTTTTT.

The chain recombines TRBV6-2 or TRBV6-3 with TRBJ2-3, with TRBD2 as a possible D gene (5 bases). Trimming pared 0 bases from V and 2 bases from J, leaving 9 bases between. CDR1 MNHEY and CDR2 SVGEGT come from the germline V gene. This CDR3 comprises 15 residues. The CDR3 is CASSYSVSVTDTQYF. The CDR3 region has the DNA TGTGCCAGCAGTTACTCGGTTAGCGTCACAGATACGCAGTATTTT.

This chain uses TRBV27 with TRBJ1-5; D is unresolved. Germline assignment: CDR1 MNHEY and CDR2 SMNVEV (reference sequence). The CDR3 sequence is 13 residues long. The germline V and J ends were trimmed by 6 bases and 2 bases, with 8 bases remaining between them. CDR3 amino acids: CASSPYGNQPQHF. CDR3 in DNA: TGTGCCAGCAGCCCTTATGGCAATCAGCCCCAGCATTTT.

This clone was detected only a few times. The chain combines TRBV4-2 with TRBJ2-6; the D gene is possibly TRBD2 (5 bases). Germline lookup yields CDR1 LGHNA and CDR2 YNFKEQ. The CDR3 consists of 17 residues. Trimming took 2 bases from V and 0 from J, leaving 11 bases between them. CDR3 bases: TGTGCCAGCAGCCAATCTCTAGGGAGCTCTGGGGCCAACGTCCTGACTTTC. As protein: CASSQSLGSSGANVLTF.

The chain is built from TRBV7-6 and TRBJ2-3; TRBD2 aligns across 9 bases. The CDR3 runs to 20 residues. Germline V CDR1 and CDR2: SGHVS, FNYEAQ. The ends lost 1 base at V and 0 bases at J; junction bases unmatched: 14. CDR3 nucleotide sequence: TGTGCCAGCAGCTTAGAGAGGCCGGGGGTAGCGGGGGCTAGCACAGATACGCAGTATTTT. Translating gives CASSLERPGVAGASTDTQYF.

V and J are TRBV19 and TRBJ1-4, with D maybe TRBD1 (5 bases). Per the germline V gene, CDR1 is LNHDA and CDR2 is SQIVND (reference sequence). The ends were cut back, 3 bases at V and 2 bases at J, with 13 bases in the middle. This CDR3 spans 16 amino acids. CDR3 bases: TGTGCCAGTAGTATTCGACAGAGTTCTACTAATGAAAAACTGTTTTTT. It codes for CASSIRQSSTNEKLFF. The complete variable domain, with remaining parts taken from reference TRBV19 and TRBJ1-4, reads DGGITQSPKYLFRKEGQNVTLSCEQNLNHDAMYWYRQDPGQGLRLIYYSQIVNDFQKGDIAEGYSVSREKKESFPLTVTSAQKNPTAFYLCASSIRQSSTNEKLFFGSGTQLSVL.

This clone was observed a few times. The V gene is TRBV20-1, the J gene TRBJ1-2; D is uncertain. This CDR3 comprises 11 residues. Germline V gene lookup returns CDR1 DFQATT and CDR2 SNEGSKA (reference sequence). V was clipped by 5 bases and J by 4 bases, with 8 bases between them. Here the CDR3 DNA reads TGCAGTGCTGCCCATAGCTATGGCTACACCTTC. Translating gives CSAAHSYGYTF.

The chain couples TRBV10-3 to TRBJ1-6, with D possibly being TRBD1 (6 bases). The CDR3 extends over 15 amino acids. Germline V lookup: CDR1 ENHRY, CDR2 SYGVKD. Trimming cost V 2 bases and J 7 bases, with 12 bases left between them. This CDR3 reads CAISEVRGRNSPLHF. CDR3 nucleotides: TGTGCCATCAGTGAGGTCAGGGGCAGGAATTCACCCCTCCACTTT.

V is TRBV2 and J is TRBJ1-2, with D tentatively TRBD1 (5 bases). Germline-derived CDR1 and CDR2 are SNHLY and FYNNEI. The CDR3 consists of 13 residues. Trimming stripped 11 bases from V and 7 bases from J, with 20 bases between. The CDR3 DNA sequence: TGTGCCCCCCCGGGGACTAAACTATCTGGCTACACCTTC. Encoded protein: CAPPGTKLSGYTF. The entire variable domain, with the rest obtained from reference TRBV2 and TRBJ1-2, is as follows: EPEVTQTPSHQVTQMGQEVILRCVPISNHLYFYWYRQILGQKVEFLVSFYNNEISEKSEIFDDQFSVERPDGSNFTLKIRSTKLEDSAMYFCAPPGTKLSGYTFGSGTRLTVV.

V usage is TRBV7-8 and J usage is TRBJ2-7; 13 bases line up with TRBD2. V was pared by 5 bases and J by 1 base, with 5 bases of the junction left unmatched. The CDR3 contains 16 residues. Looked up from germline, CDR1 is SGHVS and CDR2 is FQNEAQ. The CDR3 DNA reads TGTGCCAGCAGCCGAGGGACTAGCGGGGCATCCTACGAGCAGTACTTC. Its translation is CASSRGTSGASYEQYF.

The chain employs TRBV3-1 (or the pseudogene TRBV3-2) and TRBJ2-5; TRBD2 matches at 11 bases. CDR3 size: 18 residues. Germline loops: CDR1 LGHDT, CDR2 YNNKEL (reference sequence). Trimming cost V 1 base and J 5 bases; bases outside gene matches: 12. CDR3 residues: CASSQGVSSGGSGETQYF. CDR3 DNA sequence: TGTGCCAGCAGCCAAGGAGTCTCTAGCGGGGGGTCTGGGGAGACCCAGTACTTC.

The chain combines TRBV3-1 (or the pseudogene TRBV3-2) with TRBJ1-1; the D gene is possibly TRBD1 (5 bases). The ends were cut back, 4 bases at V and 0 bases at J, with 9 bases in the middle. This CDR3 is 14 amino acids long. From germline, CDR1 is LGHDT and CDR2 YNNKEL (reference sequence). DNA of the CDR3: TGTGCCAGCAGCCGCGGCAGGGTGAACACTGAAGCTTTCTTT. Protein product: CASSRGRVNTEAFF.

In this sample, this clone turned up a few times. The V call is TRBV28, the J call TRBJ1-1; no clear D. CDR1 and CDR2 from the germline V gene are MDHEN and SYDVKM. Trimming cost V 1 base and J 5 bases, with 11 bases left between them. This CDR3 has 14 amino acids. The DNA for the CDR3 is TGTGCCAGCAGTTTATCAGGTGGAGGTACTGAAGCTTTCTTT. Residues: CASSLSGGGTEAFF. The whole variable domain, remainder taken from reference TRBV28 and TRBJ1-1, is DVKVTQSSRYLVKRTGEKVFLECVQDMDHENMFWYRQDPGLGLRLIYFSYDVKMKEKGDIPEGYSVSREKKERFSLILESASTNQTSMYLCASSLSGGGTEAFFGQGTRLTVV.

The J gene is TRBJ2-5, the V gene TRBV14, with 7 bases fitting TRBD1. Trimming removed 0 bases from V and 6 bases from J; junction bases left unmatched: 7. The V gene's germline CDR1 is SGHDN and CDR2 FVKESK. This CDR3 has 15 amino acids. The CDR3 loop is CASSQETGAVKTQYF. The CDR3 DNA is TGTGCCAGCAGCCAAGAAACAGGGGCAGTAAAGACCCAGTACTTC.

The chain combines TRBV28 with TRBJ1-1; possible D gene TRBD1, 6 bases. The CDR3 consists of 15 residues. The germline CDR1 and CDR2 sequences are MDHEN and SYDVKM. V was shortened by 6 bases and J by 1 base, with 15 bases between the two germline ends. DNA of the CDR3: TGTGCCAGCAGGAAGGGGGGGGCGAGGAACACTGAAGCTTTCTTT. Protein sequence: CASRKGGARNTEAFF.

This clone has a handful of counts. The chain uses TRBV11-2 and TRBJ2-5; TRBD1 matches at 8 bases. There are 18 residues in the CDR3. Germline V gene sequence: CDR1 SGHAT, CDR2 FQNNGV. J was trimmed by 1 base and V by 3 bases; bases with no gene match: 13. CDR3 DNA sequence: TGTGCCAGCAGCTTTGGGTTCGGCAGGGGGCATGGCCAAGAGACCCAGTACTTC. Protein: CASSFGFGRGHGQETQYF.

In this sample, this clone turned up a few times. This rearrangement joins TRBV29-1 to TRBJ1-2; tentatively, D is TRBD1 (5 bases). Per the germline V gene, CDR1 is SQVTM and CDR2 is ANQGSEA. The V and J ends lost 4 bases and 7 bases respectively, with 13 bases between them. The CDR3 sequence is 12 residues long. The CDR3 nucleotides read TGCAGCGTTGTGGACACTGAGGCTGGCTACACCTTC. Amino acids: CSVVDTEAGYTF.

This clone was seen once. This chain uses TRBV18 with TRBJ1-1, with D possibly TRBD1 on 6 matching bases. The germline V gene encodes CDR1 KGHSH and CDR2 LQKENI. The CDR3 loop spans 16 amino acids. V lost 3 bases and J lost 4, with 18 bases in between. The CDR3 coding sequence is TGTGCCAGCTCACCCCAGGGGACACCGAGCTCCACTGAAGCTTTCTTT. Protein: CASSPQGTPSSTEAFF.

The rearrangement uses TRBV7-9 and TRBJ2-3; TRBD2 matches at 10 bases. V was pared by 5 bases and J by 2 bases, with 13 bases of the junction left unmatched. Germline CDR1 is SEHNR and CDR2 is FQNEAQ (reference sequence). There are 18 residues in the CDR3. Written as DNA, the CDR3 is TGTGCCAGCAGCCCCCACGGTAGCGGGGGGTCTATCACAGATACGCAGTATTTT. It specifies CASSPHGSGGSITDTQYF.

This clone was recorded once. The chain employs TRBV6-5 and TRBJ2-3; possible D gene TRBD2, 5 bases. Germline loops: CDR1 MNHEY, CDR2 SVGAGI. Trimming pared 7 bases from V and 0 bases from J, leaving 8 bases between. The CDR3 spans 13 residues. CDR3 sequence: CASNPGSTDTQYF. For the CDR3, the DNA is TGTGCCAGCAACCCGGGAAGCACAGATACGCAGTATTTT.

The rearrangement joins TRBV11-2 to TRBJ1-1, with a weak D call TRBD1 (5 bases). The germline V gene encodes CDR1 SGHAT and CDR2 FQNNGV. There are 12 residues in the CDR3. Trimming shortened V by 4 bases and J by 5 bases, and 8 bases separated the two germline ends. The CDR3 coding sequence is TGTGCCAGCAGCTCGGGGGTTACTGAAGCTTTCTTT. This sequence encodes CASSSGVTEAFF.

This clone has at least ten counts. This chain joins TRBV4-3 and TRBJ2-3, with a possible D match to TRBD2 (6 bases). The CDR3 covers 17 residues. Germline CDR1 reads LGHNA; CDR2 reads YSLEER. The ends were cut back, 0 bases at V and 5 bases at J, with 18 bases in the middle. As DNA, the CDR3 is TGCGCCAGCAGCCAAGACCAAACTAGCAGCCCGCGAGATACGCAGTATTTT. Its protein product is CASSQDQTSSPRDTQYF.

The V and J genes are TRBV30 and TRBJ2-2, with 7 bases identical to TRBD2. Germline assignment: CDR1 GTSNPN and CDR2 SVGIG (reference sequence). This CDR3 comprises 15 residues. The CDR3 here is CANPVGGRAFGELFF. The DNA for the CDR3 is TGTGCTAACCCCGTCGGGGGGAGGGCCTTCGGGGAGCTGTTTTTT.

The chain combines TRBV7-2 with TRBJ2-1; tentatively, D is TRBD2 (5 bases). The ends were cut back, 2 bases at V and 4 bases at J, with 12 bases in the middle. Germline V gene data show CDR1 as SGHTA and CDR2 as FQGNSA. This CDR3 is 15 amino acids long. The CDR3 here is CASSLIGSEYNEQFF. CDR3 nucleotide sequence: TGTGCCAGCAGCTTAATAGGTAGCGAATACAATGAGCAGTTCTTC.

The chain links TRBV5-4 to TRBJ1-1; D possibly corresponds to TRBD1 (5 bases). The CDR3 loop spans 13 amino acids. CDR1 is SGHNT, CDR2 YYREEE, per germline (reference sequence). The V gene lost 3 bases and the J gene lost 3 bases, with 9 bases spanning the gap. CDR3 protein: CASSSGGHTEAFF. The CDR3 region has the DNA TGTGCCAGCAGCTCCGGGGGACACACTGAAGCTTTCTTT.

V usage is TRBV5-1 and J usage is TRBJ2-2; perhaps TRBD1 as D (5 bases). The germline V gene has CDR1 SGHRS and CDR2 YFSETQ. The V end lost 4 bases, the J end lost 3 bases, and 10 bases lay between the germline ends. The CDR3 sequence is 14 residues long. The CDR3 DNA sequence: TGCGCCAGCAGCGACAGACTGGACACCGGGGAGCTGTTTTTT. Protein: CASSDRLDTGELFF.